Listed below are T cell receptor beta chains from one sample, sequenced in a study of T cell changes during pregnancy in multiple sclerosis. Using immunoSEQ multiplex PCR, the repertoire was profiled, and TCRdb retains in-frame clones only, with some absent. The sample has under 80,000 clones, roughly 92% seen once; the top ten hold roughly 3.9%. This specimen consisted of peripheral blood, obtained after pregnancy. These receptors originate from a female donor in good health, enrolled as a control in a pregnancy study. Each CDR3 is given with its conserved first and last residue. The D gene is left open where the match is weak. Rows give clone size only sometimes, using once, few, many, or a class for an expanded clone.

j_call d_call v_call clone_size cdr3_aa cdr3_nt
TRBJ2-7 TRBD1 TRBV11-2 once CASSFDRGFLGYEQYF TGTGCCAGCAGCTTCGACAGGGGGTTCTTGGGGTACGAGCAGTACTTC
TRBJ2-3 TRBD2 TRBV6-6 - CASSWTSGGLDTQYF TGTGCCAGCAGTTGGACTAGCGGGGGGTTAGATACGCAGTATTTT
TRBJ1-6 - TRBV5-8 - CASNPDGNNSPLHF TGTGCCAGCAACCCGGACGGGAATAATTCACCCCTCCACTTT
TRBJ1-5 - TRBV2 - CASSAREGNQPQHF TGTGCCAGCAGTGCTAGGGAGGGCAATCAGCCCCAGCATTTT
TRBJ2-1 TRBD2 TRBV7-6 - CASSLGTSSYNEQFF TGTGCCAGCAGCTTAGGGACTAGCTCCTACAATGAGCAGTTCTTC
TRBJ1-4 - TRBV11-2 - CASSLTPRNEKLFF TGTGCCAGCAGCTTAACCCCCAGAAATGAAAAACTGTTTTTT
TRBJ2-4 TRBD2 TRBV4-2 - CASSQRGGGSKNIQYF TGTGCCAGCAGCCAACGGGGGGGTGGGTCCAAAAACATTCAGTACTTC
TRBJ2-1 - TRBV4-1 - CASSQERGQFF TGCGCCAGCAGCCAAGAAAGGGGGCAGTTCTTC
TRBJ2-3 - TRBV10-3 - CAIRTETTDTQYF TGTGCCATCAGAACAGAAACCACAGATACGCAGTATTTT
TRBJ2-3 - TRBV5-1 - CASSFGGGSTDTQYF TGCGCCAGCAGCTTTGGGGGCGGAAGCACAGATACGCAGTATTTT
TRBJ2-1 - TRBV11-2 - CASSLGRSSYNEQFF TGTGCCAGCAGCTTAGGTCGGAGTTCCTACAATGAGCAGTTCTTC
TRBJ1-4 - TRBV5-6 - CASSFPGSVATNEKLFF TGTGCCAGCAGCTTTCCTGGCAGTGTTGCAACTAATGAAAAACTGTTTTTT
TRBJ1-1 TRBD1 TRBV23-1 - CASSQSRDRGTEAFF TGCGCCAGCAGTCAATCCCGGGACAGGGGCACTGAAGCTTTCTTT
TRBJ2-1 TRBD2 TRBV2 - CASGSGTSGINEQFF TGTGCCAGCGGTTCGGGGACTAGCGGAATCAATGAGCAGTTCTTC
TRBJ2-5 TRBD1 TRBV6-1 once CASSEFLGGGETQYF TGTGCCAGCAGTGAGTTTTTAGGGGGCGGAGAGACCCAGTACTTC
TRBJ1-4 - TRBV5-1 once CASSSEYNEKLFF TGCGCCAGCAGCTCCGAGTACAATGAAAAACTGTTTTTT
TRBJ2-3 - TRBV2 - CASSPQGYDTDTQYF TGTGCCAGCAGTCCACAGGGATATGACACAGATACGCAGTATTTT
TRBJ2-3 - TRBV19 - CASSIVGEWSSAEQYF TGTGCCAGTAGTATAGTAGGGGAATGGTCCTCGGCCGAGCAGTATTTT
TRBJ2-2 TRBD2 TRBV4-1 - CASRIAGGPIGELFF TGCGCCAGCCGCATAGCGGGAGGGCCTATCGGGGAGCTGTTTTTT
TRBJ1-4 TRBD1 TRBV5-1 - CASSPTGGRNEKLFF TGCGCCAGCAGCCCTACAGGGGGAAGAAATGAAAAACTGTTTTTT
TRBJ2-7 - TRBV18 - CASSPKTVSYEQYF TGTGCCAGCTCACCAAAGACAGTCTCCTACGAGCAGTACTTC
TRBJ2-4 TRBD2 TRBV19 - CASSRLGGPANIQYF TGTGCCAGTAGTAGATTGGGAGGGCCGGCAAACATTCAGTACTTC
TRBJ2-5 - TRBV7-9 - CASSFKDSRLRGQETQYF TGTGCCAGCAGCTTTAAGGACAGTCGCTTAAGGGGCCAAGAGACCCAGTACTTC
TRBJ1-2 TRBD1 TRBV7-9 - CASSSTPGQGIYKTSGYTF TGTGCCAGCAGCTCCACGCCGGGACAGGGGATTTATAAGACCTCTGGCTACACCTTC
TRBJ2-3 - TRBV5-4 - CASSGEVGLYTDTQYF TGTGCCAGCAGCGGGGAGGTGGGGTTATACACAGATACGCAGTATTTT
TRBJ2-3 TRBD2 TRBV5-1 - CASSSSSSGRADTQYF TGCGCCAGCAGCTCCTCTTCTAGCGGGAGGGCAGATACGCAGTATTTT
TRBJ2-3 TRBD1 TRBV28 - CASSYDPGQGAKDTQYF TGTGCCAGCAGTTACGATCCGGGACAGGGGGCTAAAGATACGCAGTATTTT
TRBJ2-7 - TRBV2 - CASGGRTVIYEQYF TGTGCCAGCGGTGGGAGGACAGTGATCTACGAGCAGTACTTC
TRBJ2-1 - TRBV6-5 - CASQRLGGNEQFF TGTGCCTCTCAAAGACTGGGCGGGAATGAGCAGTTCTTC
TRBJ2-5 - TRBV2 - CASSAQSEGTQYF TGTGCCAGCAGTGCCCAATCGGAGGGGACCCAGTACTTC
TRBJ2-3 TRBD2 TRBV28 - CASSLGTSGSTDTQYF TGTGCCAGCAGTCTCGGGACTAGCGGAAGCACAGATACGCAGTATTTT
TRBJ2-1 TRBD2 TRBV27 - CASSLGGRAHEQFF TGTGCCAGCAGTTTAGGGGGGAGGGCACATGAGCAGTTCTTC
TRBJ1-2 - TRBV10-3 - CAIRGVLYGYTF TGTGCCATCAGAGGGGTCCTCTATGGCTACACCTTC
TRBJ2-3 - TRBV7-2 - CASSPGLRQADTQYF TGTGCCAGCAGCCCGGGACTACGACAGGCAGATACGCAGTATTTT
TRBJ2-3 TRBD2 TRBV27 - CASSGGASTDTQYF TGTGCCAGCAGCGGGGGGGCAAGCACAGATACGCAGTATTTT
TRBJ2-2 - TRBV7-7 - CASSQISTGELFF TGTGCCAGCAGCCAAATCAGCACCGGGGAGCTGTTTTTT
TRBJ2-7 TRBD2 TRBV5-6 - CASSQGGGGYEQYF TGTGCCAGCAGCCAGGGCGGGGGTGGTTACGAGCAGTACTTC
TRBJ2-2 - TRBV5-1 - CASSYSGSNTGELFF TGCGCCAGCAGCTACTCCGGGTCTAACACCGGGGAGCTGTTTTTT
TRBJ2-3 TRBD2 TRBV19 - CASSIAGTSGRAFADTQYF TGTGCCAGTAGTATCGCCGGGACTAGCGGGAGGGCTTTTGCAGATACGCAGTATTTT
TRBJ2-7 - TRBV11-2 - CASSLAGTTYEQYF TGTGCCAGCAGCTTAGCGGGGACAACCTACGAGCAGTACTTC
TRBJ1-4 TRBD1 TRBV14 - CASSQGRQGAWGEKLFF TGTGCCAGCAGCCAAGGGCGACAGGGGGCTTGGGGTGAAAAACTGTTTTTT
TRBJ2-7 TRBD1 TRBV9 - CASSVGTGDYYEQYF TGTGCCAGCAGCGTAGGGACAGGGGATTACTACGAGCAGTACTTC